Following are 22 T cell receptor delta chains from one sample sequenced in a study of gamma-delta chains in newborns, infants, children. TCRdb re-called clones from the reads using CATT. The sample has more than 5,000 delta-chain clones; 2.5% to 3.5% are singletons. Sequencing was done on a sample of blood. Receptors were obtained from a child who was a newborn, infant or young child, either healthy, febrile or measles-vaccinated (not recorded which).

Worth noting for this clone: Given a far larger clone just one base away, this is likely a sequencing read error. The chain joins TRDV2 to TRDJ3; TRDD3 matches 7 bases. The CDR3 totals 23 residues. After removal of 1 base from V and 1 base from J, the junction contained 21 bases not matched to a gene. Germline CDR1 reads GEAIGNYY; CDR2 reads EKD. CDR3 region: CACDTRLLEDTWFGSWDTRQMFF. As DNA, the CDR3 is TGTGCCTGTGACACTCGCCTACTGGAGGATACGTGGTTTGGATCCTGGGACACCCGACAGATGTTTTTC.

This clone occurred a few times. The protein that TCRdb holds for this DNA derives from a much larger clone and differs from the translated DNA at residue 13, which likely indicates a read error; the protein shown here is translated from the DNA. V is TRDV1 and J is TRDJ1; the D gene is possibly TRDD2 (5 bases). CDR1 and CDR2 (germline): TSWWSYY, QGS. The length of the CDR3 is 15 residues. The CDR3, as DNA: TGTGCTCTTGGGGAACTTAACTTCCCCATCCATAAACCCATCTTT. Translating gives CALGELNFPIHKPIF.

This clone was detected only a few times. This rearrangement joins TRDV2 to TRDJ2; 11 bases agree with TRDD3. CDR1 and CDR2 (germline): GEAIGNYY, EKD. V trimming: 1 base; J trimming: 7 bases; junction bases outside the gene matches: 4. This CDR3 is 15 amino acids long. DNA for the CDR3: TGTGCCTGTGACACAAGTGGGGGATACGAAGCACAACTCTTCTTT. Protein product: CACDTSGGYEAQLFF.

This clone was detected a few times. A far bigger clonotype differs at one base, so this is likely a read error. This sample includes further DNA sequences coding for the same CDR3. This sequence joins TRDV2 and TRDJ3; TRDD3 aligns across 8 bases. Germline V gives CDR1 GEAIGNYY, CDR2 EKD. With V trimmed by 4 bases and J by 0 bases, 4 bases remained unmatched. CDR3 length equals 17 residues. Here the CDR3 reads CACDTWGSSWDTRQMFF. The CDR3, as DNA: TGTGCCTGTGATACCTGGGGGAGCTCCTGGGACACCCGACAGATGTTTTTC.

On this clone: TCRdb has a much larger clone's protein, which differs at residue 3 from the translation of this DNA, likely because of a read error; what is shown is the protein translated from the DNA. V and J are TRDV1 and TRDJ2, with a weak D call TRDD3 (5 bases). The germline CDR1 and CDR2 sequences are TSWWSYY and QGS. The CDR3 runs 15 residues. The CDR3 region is CAPGRHRARTAQLFF. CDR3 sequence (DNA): TGTGCTCCTGGGCGACATAGGGCTCGGACAGCACAACTCTTCTTT.

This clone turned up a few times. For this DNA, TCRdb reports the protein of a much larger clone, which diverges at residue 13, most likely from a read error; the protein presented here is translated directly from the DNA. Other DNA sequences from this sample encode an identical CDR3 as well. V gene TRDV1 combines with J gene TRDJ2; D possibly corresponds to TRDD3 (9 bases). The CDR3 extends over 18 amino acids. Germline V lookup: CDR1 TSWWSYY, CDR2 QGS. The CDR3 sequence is CALGELPTGGALAAQLFF. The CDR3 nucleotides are TGTGCTCTTGGGGAGCTTCCTACTGGGGGAGCTTTGGCAGCACAACTCTTCTTT.

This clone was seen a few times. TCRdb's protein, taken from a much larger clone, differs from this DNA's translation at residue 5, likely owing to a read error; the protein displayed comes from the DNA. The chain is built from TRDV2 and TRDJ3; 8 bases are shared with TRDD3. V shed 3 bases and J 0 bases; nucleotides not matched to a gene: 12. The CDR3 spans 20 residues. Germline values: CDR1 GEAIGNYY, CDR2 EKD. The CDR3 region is CACDAALGVQSSWDTRQMFF. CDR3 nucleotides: TGTGCCTGTGACGCCGCACTGGGGGTCCAGAGCTCCTGGGACACCCGACAGATGTTTTTC.

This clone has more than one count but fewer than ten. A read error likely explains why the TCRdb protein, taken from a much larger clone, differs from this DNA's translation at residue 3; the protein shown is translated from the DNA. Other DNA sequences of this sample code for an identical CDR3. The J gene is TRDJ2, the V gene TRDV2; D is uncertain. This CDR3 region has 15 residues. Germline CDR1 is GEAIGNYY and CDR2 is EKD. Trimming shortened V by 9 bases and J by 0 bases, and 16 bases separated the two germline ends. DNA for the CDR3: TGTGCCCGTCAAGCTAGTCATGCTTTGACAGCACAACTCTTCTTT. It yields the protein CARQASHALTAQLFF.

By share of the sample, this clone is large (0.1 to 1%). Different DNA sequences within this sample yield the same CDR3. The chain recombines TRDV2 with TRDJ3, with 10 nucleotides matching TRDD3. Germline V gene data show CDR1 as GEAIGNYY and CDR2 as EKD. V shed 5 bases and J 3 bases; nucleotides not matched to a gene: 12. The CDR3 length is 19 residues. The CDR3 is CACVPLWGIGRWDTRQMFF. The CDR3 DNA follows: TGTGCCTGTGTCCCTCTCTGGGGGATAGGTCGCTGGGACACCCGACAGATGTTTTTC.

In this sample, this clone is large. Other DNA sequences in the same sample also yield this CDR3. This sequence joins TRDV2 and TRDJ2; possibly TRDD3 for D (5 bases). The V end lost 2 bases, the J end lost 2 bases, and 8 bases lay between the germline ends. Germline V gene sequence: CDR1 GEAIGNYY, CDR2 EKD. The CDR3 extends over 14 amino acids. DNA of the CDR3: TGTGCCTGTGACAACGGGGGGTTGACAGCACAACTCTTCTTT. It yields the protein CACDNGGLTAQLFF.

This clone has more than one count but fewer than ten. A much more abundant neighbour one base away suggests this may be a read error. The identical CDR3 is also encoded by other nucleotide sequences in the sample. The CDR3 region is CALGNYSLWGYKLIF. CDR3 sequence (DNA): TGTGCCCTTGGGAACTACAGCCTCTGGGGTTATAAACTCATCTTT. The J gene is TRDJ1, the V gene TRDV1; D might be TRDD3 (6 bases). The CDR3 consists of 15 residues. Germline lookup yields CDR1 TSWWSYY and CDR2 QGS.

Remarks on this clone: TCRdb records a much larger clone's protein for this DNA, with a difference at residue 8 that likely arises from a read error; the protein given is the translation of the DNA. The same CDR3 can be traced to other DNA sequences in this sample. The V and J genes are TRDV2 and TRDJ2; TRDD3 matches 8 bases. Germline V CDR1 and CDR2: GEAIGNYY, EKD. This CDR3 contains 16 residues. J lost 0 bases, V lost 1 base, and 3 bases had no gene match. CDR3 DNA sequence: TGTGCCTGTGACACTGGGGGATCCGCTTTGACAGCACAACTCTTCTTT. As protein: CACDTGGSALTAQLFF.

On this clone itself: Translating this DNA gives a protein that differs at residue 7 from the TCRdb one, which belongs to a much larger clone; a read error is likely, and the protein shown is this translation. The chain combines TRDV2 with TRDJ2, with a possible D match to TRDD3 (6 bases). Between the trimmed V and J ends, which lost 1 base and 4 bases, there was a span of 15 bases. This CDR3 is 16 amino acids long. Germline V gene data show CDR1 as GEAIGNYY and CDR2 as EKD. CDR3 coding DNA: TGTGCCTGTGACACGGGAGCGATACGCGGGACAGCACAACTCTTCTTT. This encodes CACDTGAIRGTAQLFF.

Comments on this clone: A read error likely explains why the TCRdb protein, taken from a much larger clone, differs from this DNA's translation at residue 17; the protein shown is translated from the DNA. The CDR3 reads CACDTVLGDSSWDTRQVFF. CDR3 bases: TGTGCCTGTGACACCGTACTGGGGGATAGCTCCTGGGACACCCGACAGGTGTTTTTC. This sequence joins TRDV2 and TRDJ3, with 11 bases matching TRDD3. The CDR3 totals 19 residues. Germline CDR1 is GEAIGNYY and CDR2 is EKD.

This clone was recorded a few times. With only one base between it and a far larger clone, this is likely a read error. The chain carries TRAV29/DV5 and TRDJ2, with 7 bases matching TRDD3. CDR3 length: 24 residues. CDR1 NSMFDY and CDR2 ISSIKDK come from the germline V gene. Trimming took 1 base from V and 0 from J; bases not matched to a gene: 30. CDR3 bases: TGTGCAGCAAGCCGATGGTCCTCTACCCGTACTGAGGGATACACCGGAGCTTTGACAGCACAACTCTTCTTT. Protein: CAASRWSSTRTEGYTGALTAQLFF. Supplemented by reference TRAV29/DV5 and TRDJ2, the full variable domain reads DQQVKQNSPSLSVQEGRISILNCDYTNSMFDYFLWYKKYPAEGPTFLISISSIKDKNEDGRFTVFLNKSAKHLSLHIVPSQPGDSAVYFCAASRWSSTRTEGYTGALTAQLFFGKGTQLIVEP.

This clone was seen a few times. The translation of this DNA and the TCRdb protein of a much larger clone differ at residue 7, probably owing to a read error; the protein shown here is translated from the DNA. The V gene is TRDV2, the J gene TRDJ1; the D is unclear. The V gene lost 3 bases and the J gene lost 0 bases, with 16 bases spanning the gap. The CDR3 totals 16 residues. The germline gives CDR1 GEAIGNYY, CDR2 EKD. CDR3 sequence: CACDRYRVTYTDKLIF. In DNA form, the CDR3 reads TGTGCCTGTGACCGGTACCGGGTGACGTACACCGATAAACTCATCTTT.

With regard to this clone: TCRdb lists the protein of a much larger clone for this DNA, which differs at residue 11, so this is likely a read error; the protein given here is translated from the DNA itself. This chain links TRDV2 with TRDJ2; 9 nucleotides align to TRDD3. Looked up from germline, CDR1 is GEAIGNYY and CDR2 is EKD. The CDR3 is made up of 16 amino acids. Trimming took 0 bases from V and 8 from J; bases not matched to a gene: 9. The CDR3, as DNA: TGTGCCTGTGACACCGGAGGGGATACGTTCCCCGCACAACTCTTCTTT. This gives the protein CACDTGGDTFPAQLFF.

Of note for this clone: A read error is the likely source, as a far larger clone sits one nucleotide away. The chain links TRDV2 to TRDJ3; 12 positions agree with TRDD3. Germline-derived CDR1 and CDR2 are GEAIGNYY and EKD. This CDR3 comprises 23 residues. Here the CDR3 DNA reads TGTGCCTGTGACACGATCCGACTCTCTGGGGGATACGAGGTCTCCTGGGACACCCGACGGATGTTTTTC. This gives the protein CACDTIRLSGGYEVSWDTRRMFF.

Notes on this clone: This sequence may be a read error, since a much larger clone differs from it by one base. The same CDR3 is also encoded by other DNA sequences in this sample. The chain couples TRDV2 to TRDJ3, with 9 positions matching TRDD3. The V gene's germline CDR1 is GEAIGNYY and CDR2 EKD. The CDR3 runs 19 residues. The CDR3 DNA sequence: TGTGCCTGTGACACCGTCGCGGGGGGATACTCCTGGGACACCCGGCAGATGTTTTTC. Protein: CACDTVAGGYSWDTRQMFF.

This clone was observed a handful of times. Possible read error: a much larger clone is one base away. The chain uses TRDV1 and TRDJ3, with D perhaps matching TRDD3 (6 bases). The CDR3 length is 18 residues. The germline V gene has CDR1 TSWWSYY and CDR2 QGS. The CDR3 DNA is TGTGCTCTTGGGGAACTGGGGGACGTCTCCTGGGACACCCGACAGATGATTTTC. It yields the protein CALGELGDVSWDTRQMIF.

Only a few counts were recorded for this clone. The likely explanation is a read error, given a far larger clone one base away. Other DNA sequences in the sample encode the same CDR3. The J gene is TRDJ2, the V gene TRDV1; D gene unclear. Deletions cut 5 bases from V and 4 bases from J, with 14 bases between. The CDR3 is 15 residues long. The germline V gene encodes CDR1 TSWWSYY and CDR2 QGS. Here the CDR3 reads CALGRHRARTAQLFF. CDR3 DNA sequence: TGTGCTCTTGGGCGACATAGGGCCCGGACAGCACAACTCTTCTTT.

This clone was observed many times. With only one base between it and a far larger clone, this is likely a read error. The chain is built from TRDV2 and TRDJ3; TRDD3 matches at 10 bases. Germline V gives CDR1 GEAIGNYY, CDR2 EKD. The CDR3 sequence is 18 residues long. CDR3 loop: CARDTAGGYSWDTRQMFF. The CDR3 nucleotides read TGTGCCCGTGACACCGCTGGGGGATATTCCTGGGACACCCGACAGATGTTTTTC.